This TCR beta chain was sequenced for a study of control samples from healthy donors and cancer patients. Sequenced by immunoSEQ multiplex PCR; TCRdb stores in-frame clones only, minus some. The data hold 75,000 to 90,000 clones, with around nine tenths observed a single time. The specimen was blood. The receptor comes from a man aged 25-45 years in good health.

Written as DNA, the CDR3 is TGCGCCAGCAGCTTGGAAGAACACACTGAAGCTTTCTTT. It encodes CASSLEEHTEAFF. V and J are TRBV5-1 and TRBJ1-1, with D unclear. Trimming cost V 0 bases and J 3 bases, with 6 bases left between them. This CDR3 is built from 13 residues. CDR1 and CDR2 (germline): SGHRS, YFSETQ.